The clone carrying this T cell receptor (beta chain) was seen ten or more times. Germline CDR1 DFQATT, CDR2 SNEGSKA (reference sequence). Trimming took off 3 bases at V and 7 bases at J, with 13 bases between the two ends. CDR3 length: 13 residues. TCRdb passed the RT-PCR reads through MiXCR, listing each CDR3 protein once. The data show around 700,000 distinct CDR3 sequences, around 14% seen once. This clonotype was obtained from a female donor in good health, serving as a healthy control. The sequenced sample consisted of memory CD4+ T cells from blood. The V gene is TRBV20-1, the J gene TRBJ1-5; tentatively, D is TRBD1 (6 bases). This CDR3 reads CSASPGGEQPQHF. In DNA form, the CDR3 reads TGCAGTGCTAGTCCGGGGGGCGAGCAGCCCCAGCATTTT.